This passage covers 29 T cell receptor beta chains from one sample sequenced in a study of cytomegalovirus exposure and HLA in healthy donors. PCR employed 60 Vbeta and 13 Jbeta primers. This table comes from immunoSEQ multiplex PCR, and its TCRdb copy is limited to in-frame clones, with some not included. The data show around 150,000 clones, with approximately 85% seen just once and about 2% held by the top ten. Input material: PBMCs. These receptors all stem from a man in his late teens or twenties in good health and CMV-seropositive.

This CDR3 is CASSLLPARGVYNEQFF. Here the CDR3 DNA reads TGTGCCAGCAGCTTACTTCCGGCGCGGGGGGTCTACAATGAGCAGTTCTTC. The rearrangement uses TRBV7-3 and TRBJ2-1, with 8 bases matching TRBD2. Germline assignment: CDR1 SGHTA and CDR2 FQGTGA. Losses at the gene ends were 2 bases for V and 3 bases for J; bases not matched to a gene: 9. This CDR3 has 17 residues. Full variable domain (remainder filled in from reference TRBV7-3 and TRBJ2-1): GAGVSQTPSNKVTEKGKYVELRCDPISGHTALYWYRQSLGQGPEFLIYFQGTGAADDSGLPNDRFFAVRPEGSVSTLKIQRTERGDSAVYLCASSLLPARGVYNEQFFGPGTRLTVL.

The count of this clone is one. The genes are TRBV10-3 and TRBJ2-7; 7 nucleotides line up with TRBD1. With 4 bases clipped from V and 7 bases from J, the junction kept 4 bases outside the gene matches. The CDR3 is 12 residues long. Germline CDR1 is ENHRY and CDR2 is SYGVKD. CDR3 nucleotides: TGTGCCATCAGTGGAACAGGGGTGGAGCAGTACTTC. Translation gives CAISGTGVEQYF.

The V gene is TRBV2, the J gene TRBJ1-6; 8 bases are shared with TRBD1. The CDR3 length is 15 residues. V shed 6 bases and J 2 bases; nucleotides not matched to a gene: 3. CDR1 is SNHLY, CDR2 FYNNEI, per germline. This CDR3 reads CASSAQGAYNSPLHF. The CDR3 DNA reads TGTGCCAGCAGCGCACAGGGGGCCTATAATTCACCCCTCCACTTT.

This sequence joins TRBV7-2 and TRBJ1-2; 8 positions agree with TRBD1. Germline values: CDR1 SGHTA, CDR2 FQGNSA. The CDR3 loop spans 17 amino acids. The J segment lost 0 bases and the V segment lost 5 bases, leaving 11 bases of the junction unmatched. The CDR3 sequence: CASSQRTGRASNYGYTF. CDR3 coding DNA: TGTGCCAGCAGCCAAAGGACAGGGAGGGCGTCTAACTATGGCTACACCTTC.

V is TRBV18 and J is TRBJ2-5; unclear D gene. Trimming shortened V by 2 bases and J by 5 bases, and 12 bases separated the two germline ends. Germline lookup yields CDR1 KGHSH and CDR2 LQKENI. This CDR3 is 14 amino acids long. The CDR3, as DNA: TGTGCCAGCTCACCATTGGCACAGTTGGAGACCCAGTACTTC. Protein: CASSPLAQLETQYF.

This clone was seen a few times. The CDR3: CASNSDRANTGELFF. Written as DNA, the CDR3 is TGCGCCAGCAACTCGGACAGGGCCAACACCGGGGAGCTGTTTTTT. The rearrangement links TRBV5-1 to TRBJ2-2, with 8 bases aligning to TRBD1. The CDR3 is made up of 15 amino acids. J was trimmed by 2 bases and V by 6 bases; bases with no gene match: 6. Germline lookup yields CDR1 SGHRS and CDR2 YFSETQ.

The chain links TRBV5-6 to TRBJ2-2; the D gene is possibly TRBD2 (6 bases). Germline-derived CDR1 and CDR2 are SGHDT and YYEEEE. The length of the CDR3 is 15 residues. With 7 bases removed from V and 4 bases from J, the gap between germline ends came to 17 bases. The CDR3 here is CASGRRQGGTGELFF. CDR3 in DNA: TGTGCCAGCGGGAGGCGGCAGGGAGGCACCGGGGAGCTGTTTTTT.

CDR3 sequence reads: CASQRDSNQPQHF. CDR3 coding DNA: TGTGCCAGCCAGAGGGATAGCAATCAGCCCCAGCATTTT. The chain couples TRBV2 to TRBJ1-5; D is uncertain. The length of the CDR3 is 13 residues. V lost 8 bases, J lost 0 bases, and 8 bases lay in between. Germline values: CDR1 SNHLY, CDR2 FYNNEI.

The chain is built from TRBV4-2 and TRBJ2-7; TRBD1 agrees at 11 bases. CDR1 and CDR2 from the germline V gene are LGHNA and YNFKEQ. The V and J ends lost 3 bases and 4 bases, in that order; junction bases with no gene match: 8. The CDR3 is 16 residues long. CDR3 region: CASSQEGGTGGYEQYF. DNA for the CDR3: TGTGCCAGCAGCCAGGAAGGCGGGACAGGGGGATACGAGCAGTACTTC.

CDR3 DNA sequence: TGTGCCAGCAGTCTCCTGGGACAGGGAATGAAGGGTGAGCAGTTCTTC. It translates to CASSLLGQGMKGEQFF. This chain connects TRBV27 to TRBJ2-1; 9 nucleotides match TRBD1. The germline V gene has CDR1 MNHEY and CDR2 SMNVEV (reference sequence). The CDR3 is 16 amino acids. V was clipped by 5 bases and J by 9 bases; unmatched bases: 14.

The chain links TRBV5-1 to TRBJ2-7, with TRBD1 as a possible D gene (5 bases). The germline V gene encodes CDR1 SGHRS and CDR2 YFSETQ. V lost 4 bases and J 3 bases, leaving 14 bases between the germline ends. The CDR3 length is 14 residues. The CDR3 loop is CASSLDRRIYEQYF. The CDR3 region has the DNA TGCGCCAGCAGCCTTGACAGACGGATCTACGAGCAGTACTTC.

The CDR3 nucleotides read TGTGCCACCAGCAGAGATTTAGCGGGGGTGGAGTACTTC. It translates to CATSRDLAGVEYF. The J gene is TRBJ2-7, the V gene TRBV15, with 9 nucleotides matching TRBD2. This CDR3 comprises 13 residues. The trim removed 0 bases at V and 11 bases at J, leaving 5 bases unmatched. Per the germline V gene, CDR1 is LNHNV and CDR2 is YYDKDF (reference sequence). Supplemented by reference TRBV15 and TRBJ2-7, the full variable domain reads DAMVIQNPRYQVTQFGKPVTLSCSQTLNHNVMYWYQQKSSQAPKLLFHYYDKDFNNEADTPDNFQSRRPNTSFCFLDIRSPGLGDTAMYLCATSRDLAGVEYFGPGTRLTVT.

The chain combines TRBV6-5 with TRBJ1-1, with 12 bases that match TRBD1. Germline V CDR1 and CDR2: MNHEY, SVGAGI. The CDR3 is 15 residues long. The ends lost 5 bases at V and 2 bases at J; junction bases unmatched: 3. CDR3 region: CASSTGTGGNTEAFF. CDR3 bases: TGTGCCAGCAGTACGGGGACAGGGGGCAACACTGAAGCTTTCTTT.

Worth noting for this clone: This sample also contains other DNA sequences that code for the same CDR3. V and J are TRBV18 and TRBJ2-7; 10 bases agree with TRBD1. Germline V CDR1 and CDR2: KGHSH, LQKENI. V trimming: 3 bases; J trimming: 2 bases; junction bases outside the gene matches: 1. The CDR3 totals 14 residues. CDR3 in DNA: TGTGCCAGCTCACCCGGACAGGGGGCCTACGAGCAGTACTTC. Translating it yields CASSPGQGAYEQYF.

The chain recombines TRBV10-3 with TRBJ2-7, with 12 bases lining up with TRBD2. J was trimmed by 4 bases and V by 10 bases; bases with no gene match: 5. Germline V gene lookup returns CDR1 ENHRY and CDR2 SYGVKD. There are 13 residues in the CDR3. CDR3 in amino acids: CATETSGGYEQYF. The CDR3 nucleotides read TGTGCCACCGAGACTAGCGGGGGTTACGAGCAGTACTTC.

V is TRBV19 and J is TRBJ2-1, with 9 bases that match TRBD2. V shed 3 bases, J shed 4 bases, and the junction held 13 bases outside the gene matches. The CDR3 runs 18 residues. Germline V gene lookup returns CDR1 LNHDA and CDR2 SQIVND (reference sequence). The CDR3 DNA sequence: TGTGCCAGTAGTATTTGGATAGCGGGGGACCCTTGGTACAATGAGCAGTTCTTC. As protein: CASSIWIAGDPWYNEQFF. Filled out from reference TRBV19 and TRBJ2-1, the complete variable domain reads DGGITQSPKYLFRKEGQNVTLSCEQNLNHDAMYWYRQDPGQGLRLIYYSQIVNDFQKGDIAEGYSVSREKKESFPLTVTSAQKNPTAFYLCASSIWIAGDPWYNEQFFGPGTRLTVL.

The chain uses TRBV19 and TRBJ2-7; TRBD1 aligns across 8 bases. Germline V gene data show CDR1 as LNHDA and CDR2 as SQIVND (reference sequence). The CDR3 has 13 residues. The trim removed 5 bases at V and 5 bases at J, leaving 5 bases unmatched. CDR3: CASSENRGNEQYF. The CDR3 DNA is TGTGCCAGTAGTGAAAACAGGGGGAACGAGCAGTACTTC.

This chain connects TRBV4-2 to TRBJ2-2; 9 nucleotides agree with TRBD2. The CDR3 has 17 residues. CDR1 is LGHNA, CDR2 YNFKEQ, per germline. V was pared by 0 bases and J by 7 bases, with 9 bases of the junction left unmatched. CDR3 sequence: CASSQDGRGGLFGELFF. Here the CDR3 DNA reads TGTGCCAGCAGCCAAGACGGGCGGGGGGGCCTCTTCGGGGAGCTGTTTTTT.

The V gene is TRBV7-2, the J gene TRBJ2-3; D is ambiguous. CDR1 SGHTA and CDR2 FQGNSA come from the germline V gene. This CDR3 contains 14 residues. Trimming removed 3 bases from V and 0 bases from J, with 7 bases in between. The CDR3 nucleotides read TGTGCCAGCAGCTTTGCGGAAAGCACAGATACGCAGTATTTT. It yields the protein CASSFAESTDTQYF.

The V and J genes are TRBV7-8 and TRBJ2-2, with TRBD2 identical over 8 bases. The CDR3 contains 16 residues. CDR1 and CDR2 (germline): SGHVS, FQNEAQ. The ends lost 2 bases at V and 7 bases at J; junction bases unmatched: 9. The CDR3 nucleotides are TGTGCCAGCAGCTTAATTCCCGCGGGGGGCGTCGGGGAGCTGTTTTTT. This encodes CASSLIPAGGVGELFF.

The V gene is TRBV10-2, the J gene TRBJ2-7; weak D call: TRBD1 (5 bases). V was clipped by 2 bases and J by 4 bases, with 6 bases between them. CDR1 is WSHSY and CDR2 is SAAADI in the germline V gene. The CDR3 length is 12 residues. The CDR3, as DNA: TGCGCCAGCAGTGAGACAGGTTACGAGCAGTACTTC. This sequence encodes CASSETGYEQYF.

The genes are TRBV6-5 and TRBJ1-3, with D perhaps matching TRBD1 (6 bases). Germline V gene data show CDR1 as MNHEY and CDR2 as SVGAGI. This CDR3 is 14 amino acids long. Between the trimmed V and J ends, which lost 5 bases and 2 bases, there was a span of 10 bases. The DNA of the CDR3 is TGTGCCAGCAGTGAACAGGGAGCTGGAAACACCATATATTTT. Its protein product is CASSEQGAGNTIYF.

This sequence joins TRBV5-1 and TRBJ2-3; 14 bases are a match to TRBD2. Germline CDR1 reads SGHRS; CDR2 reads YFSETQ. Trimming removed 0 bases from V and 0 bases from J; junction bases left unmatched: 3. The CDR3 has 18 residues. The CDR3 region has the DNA TGCGCCAGCAGCTTGGGGACTAGCGGGGGGACTAGCACAGATACGCAGTATTTT. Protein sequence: CASSLGTSGGTSTDTQYF.

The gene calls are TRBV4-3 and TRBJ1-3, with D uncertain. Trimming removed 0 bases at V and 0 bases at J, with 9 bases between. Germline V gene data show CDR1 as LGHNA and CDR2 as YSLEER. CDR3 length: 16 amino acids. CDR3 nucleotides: TGCGCCAGCAGCCAAGATGGTGGCTTCTCTGGAAACACCATATATTTT. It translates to CASSQDGGFSGNTIYF.

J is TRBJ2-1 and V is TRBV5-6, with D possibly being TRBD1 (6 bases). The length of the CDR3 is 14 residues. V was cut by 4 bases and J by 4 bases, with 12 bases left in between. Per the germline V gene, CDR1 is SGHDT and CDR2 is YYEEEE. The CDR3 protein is CASSTWGRYNEQFF. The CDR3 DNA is TGTGCCAGCAGCACCTGGGGGCGATACAATGAGCAGTTCTTC.

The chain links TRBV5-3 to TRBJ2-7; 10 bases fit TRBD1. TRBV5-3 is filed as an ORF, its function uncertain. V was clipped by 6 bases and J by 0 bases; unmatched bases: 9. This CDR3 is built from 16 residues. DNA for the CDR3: TGTGCCAGAAACGGACAGGGGGAAGAGGGCTCCTACGAGCAGTACTTC. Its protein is CARNGQGEEGSYEQYF.

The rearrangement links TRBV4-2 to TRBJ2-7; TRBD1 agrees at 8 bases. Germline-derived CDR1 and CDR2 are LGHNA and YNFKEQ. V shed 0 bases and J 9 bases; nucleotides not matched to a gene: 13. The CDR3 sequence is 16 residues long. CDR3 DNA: TGTGCCAGCAGCCAAGATCTCGGGACAGGTCTTGGTTGGCAGTACTTC. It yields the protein CASSQDLGTGLGWQYF.

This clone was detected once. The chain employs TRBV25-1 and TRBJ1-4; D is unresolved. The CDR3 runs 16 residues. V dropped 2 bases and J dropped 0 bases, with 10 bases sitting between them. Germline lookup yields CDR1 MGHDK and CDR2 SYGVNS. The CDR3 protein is CASSEGGKATNEKLFF. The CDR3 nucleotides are TGTGCCAGCAGTGAAGGAGGCAAAGCAACTAATGAAAAACTGTTTTTT. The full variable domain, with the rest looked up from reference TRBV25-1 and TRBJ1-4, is EADIYQTPRYLVIGTGKKITLECSQTMGHDKMYWYQQDPGMELHLIHYSYGVNSTEKGDLSSESTVSRIRTEHFPLTLESARPSHTSQYLCASSEGGKATNEKLFFGSGTQLSVL.

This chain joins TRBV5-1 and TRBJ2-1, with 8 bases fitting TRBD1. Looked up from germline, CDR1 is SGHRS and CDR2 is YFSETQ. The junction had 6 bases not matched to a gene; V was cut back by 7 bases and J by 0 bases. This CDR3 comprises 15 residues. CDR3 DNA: TGCGCCAGCTCGTTGGACAGGGTCTCCTACAATGAGCAGTTCTTC. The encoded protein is CASSLDRVSYNEQFF.